This is a list of T cell receptor beta chains from one sample in a study of spatial heterogeneity in lung cancer. Via MiXCR, TCRdb re-called the 5' RACE reads, giving one row per CDR3 protein. The table shows 20,000 to 25,000 distinct CDR3 sequences, with less than 3.5% occurring only once. Source: PBMCs, taken at surgery. The receptors were sampled from a female donor with early-stage non-small cell lung cancer. Each CDR3 is given with its conserved first and last residue. Fields, in order: CDR3 DNA, CDR3 protein, V gene, D gene, clone size, J gene. The D gene is left open where the match is weak. Rows may omit the clone size; those that give it use once, few, many or a size class.

TGCGCCAGCAGCCCAGGGGGAACTGGAAACACCATATATTTT | CASSPGGTGNTIYF | TRBV5-1 | TRBD1 | many | TRBJ1-3
TGTGCCAGCAGTTGGAACAGGGACGATGAAAAACTGTTTTTT | CASSWNRDDEKLFF | TRBV27 | . | few | TRBJ1-4
TGTGCCAGCAGTCCAGGACAGGGCACTGAAGCTTTCTTT | CASSPGQGTEAFF | TRBV27 | TRBD1 | many | TRBJ1-1
TGTGCCACCAGGAAACAGGGGACAAACTCTGGGGCCAACGTCCTGACTTTC | CATRKQGTNSGANVLTF | TRBV15 | TRBD1 | many | TRBJ2-6
TGTGCCAGCAGCATCATAGCGGGAGTGCGCACAGATACGCAGTATTTT | CASSIIAGVRTDTQYF | TRBV11-2 | TRBD2 | many | TRBJ2-3
TGCAGTGCTAGAGGAGGGTTCGCCAAAAACATTCAGTACTTC | CSARGGFAKNIQYF | TRBV20-1 | . | many | TRBJ2-4
TGTGCCAGCAGTTTAGTTGTTACCGGGAGCACAGATACGCAGTATTTT | CASSLVVTGSTDTQYF | TRBV27 | . | many | TRBJ2-3
TGTGCCAGCAGCTGGGGACTAGCGGGAGTTCTTGAGACCCAGTACTTC | CASSWGLAGVLETQYF | TRBV7-7 | TRBD2 | many | TRBJ2-5
TGTGCCAGCAGTCAAGGCGGGACAGTATCCTACGAGCAGTACTTC | CASSQGGTVSYEQYF | TRBV2 | . | many | TRBJ2-7
TGCAGCGTTGACAGTCCTGGAAACACCATATATTTT | CSVDSPGNTIYF | TRBV29-1 | . | many | TRBJ1-3
TGCGCCAGCAGCTTGGGAGGGCCCTACAATGAGCAGTTCTTC | CASSLGGPYNEQFF | TRBV5-1 | . | . | TRBJ2-1
TGTGCCAGCAGCTTAGGGACAAGCGAGCAGTACTTC | CASSLGTSEQYF | TRBV7-9 | . | many | TRBJ2-7
TGCAGTGCTAGAGCACAGGGGTACACTGAAGCTTTCTTT | CSARAQGYTEAFF | TRBV20-1 | TRBD1 | many | TRBJ1-1
TGTGCCAGCAGCTTAGTTCAGGACACAGATACGCAGTATTTT | CASSLVQDTDTQYF | TRBV7-9 | . | . | TRBJ2-3
TGCGCCAGCAGCTTGGTCATCCCCGACACCGGGGAGCTGTTTTTT | CASSLVIPDTGELFF | TRBV5-1 | . | many | TRBJ2-2
TGTGCCTGGAGTGTGGGGACAGGGTTACAGCCCCAGCATTTT | CAWSVGTGLQPQHF | TRBV30 | TRBD1 | many | TRBJ1-5
TGTGCCAGCAGCCAAGTAGGGACGACGGATGGCTACACCTTC | CASSQVGTTDGYTF | TRBV4-2 | . | few | TRBJ1-2
TGTGCCAGTCCAATGAGGGGCGGGAGCCGCTATGAGCAGTTCTTC | CASPMRGGSRYEQFF | TRBV21-1 | . | many | TRBJ2-1
TGTGCCACCGTACTAGGGGAGGATTCGGAGCAGTACTTC | CATVLGEDSEQYF | TRBV11-2 | . | many | TRBJ2-7
TGTGCCAGCAGTTTATTTCAAGGGGACACTGAAGCTTTCTTT | CASSLFQGDTEAFF | TRBV28 | . | . | TRBJ1-1
TGTGCCAGCAGTTTCCGACAGATACCGGGACTAGCGGGAGGTCGGGACAATGAGCAGTTCTTC | CASSFRQIPGLAGGRDNEQFF | TRBV12-3/TRBV12-4 | TRBD2 | many | TRBJ2-1
TGTGCCACCAGTGATTTTAGGGGTCCCGGGACAGGGGGCGGTGAGCAGTTCTTC | CATSDFRGPGTGGGEQFF | TRBV24-1 | TRBD1 | medium-sized | TRBJ2-1
TGCAGCGTTGGTCTAGCGGGACTAGCCAAAAACATTCAGTACTTC | CSVGLAGLAKNIQYF | TRBV29-1 | TRBD2 | many | TRBJ2-4
TGTGCCAGCAGTTTACGGCGGGACAGGCCGAGCTCCTACGAGCAGTACTTC | CASSLRRDRPSSYEQYF | TRBV27 | TRBD1 | . | TRBJ2-7
TGCGCCAGCAGCTTGAGCGGGGATGAGCAGTTCTTC | CASSLSGDEQFF | TRBV5-1 | TRBD2 | many | TRBJ2-1
TGCGCCAGCAGCTTCATAGCGGGAGGACCAGATACGCAGTATTTT | CASSFIAGGPDTQYF | TRBV4-1 | TRBD2 | many | TRBJ2-3
TGCAGTCAGGTGGGGACTAGCGGGATCTTAGGGTACAATGAGCAGTTCTTC | CSQVGTSGILGYNEQFF | TRBV20-1 | TRBD2 | many | TRBJ2-1
TGCGCCAGCAGCGCGACAGGAAGCTATGGCTACACCTTC | CASSATGSYGYTF | TRBV5-1 | . | few | TRBJ1-2
TGTGCCATCAATGGCGGGGGTAACTATGGCTACACCTTC | CAINGGGNYGYTF | TRBV10-3 | . | few | TRBJ1-2
TGCGCCAGCAGCCAAGGGGAACTCTCTGGGGAGCAGTACTTC | CASSQGELSGEQYF | TRBV4-1 | . | many | TRBJ2-7
TGTGCCAGCAGTTCAGACAGGACTGAAGCTTTCTTT | CASSSDRTEAFF | TRBV7-9 | . | few | TRBJ1-1
TGCAGTGCTAGAGATCCCATGACTGAGGATACGCAGTATTTT | CSARDPMTEDTQYF | TRBV20-1 | . | many | TRBJ2-3
TGTGCCAGCAGCGTAGGGGGGGACCTGCCAGACTACACCTTC | CASSVGGDLPDYTF | TRBV9 | . | many | TRBJ1-2
TGTGCCAGCAGTGGCTCACAGGGGGCCTTTCCTGAAGCTTTCTTT | CASSGSQGAFPEAFF | TRBV2 | TRBD1 | many | TRBJ1-1
TGTGCCAGCTCACCAAATAGGGCAGCCGTCCATGGCTACACCTTC | CASSPNRAAVHGYTF | TRBV18 | . | many | TRBJ1-2
TGTGCCAGCCCACTATTGGACAACGAAGGGACCCAGTACTTC | CASPLLDNEGTQYF | TRBV9 | . | many | TRBJ2-5
TGTGCCAGCAGCCAAACCAGGGGTGAAGCTTTCTTT | CASSQTRGEAFF | TRBV3-1 | . | many | TRBJ1-1
TGTGCCAGCAGCGTAAGCTCTCTTGGGTCGGGAGGGGGCGAGACCCAGTACTTC | CASSVSSLGSGGGETQYF | TRBV9 | . | many | TRBJ2-5
TGTGCCAGCAGTGAAGACGGATATGAAAAACTGTTTTTT | CASSEDGYEKLFF | TRBV25-1 | . | many | TRBJ1-4
TGTGCCAGCAGCTTAGACAGGGGGGCCGAGCAGTACTTC | CASSLDRGAEQYF | TRBV7-3 | TRBD1 | . | TRBJ2-7
TGTGCCACAACTCTTTGGGGGGGAGGGAACAATGAGCAGTTCTTC | CATTLWGGGNNEQFF | TRBV27 | TRBD2 | many | TRBJ2-1
TGTGCCAGCAGTTTATCCGCAGGGGTCCCGTCCTACGAGCAGTACTTC | CASSLSAGVPSYEQYF | TRBV28 | . | many | TRBJ2-7
TGTGCCAGCAGCCAAGTGACTAGCGGGAGTTACGAGCAGTACTTC | CASSQVTSGSYEQYF | TRBV4-2 | TRBD2 | many | TRBJ2-7